These T cell receptor beta chains were read from a single sample in a study of neurological immune-mediated disorders. TCRdb itself ran the 5' RACE reads through MiXCR, one entry per CDR3 protein. The sample lists 15,000 to 20,000 distinct CDR3 sequences; under 35% were seen once. Source material: PBMCs. The receptors here all came from a man aged 50-59 years with HTLV-1-associated myelopathy (HAM/TSP). Both conserved end residues are part of each CDR3. Fields, in order: V gene, J gene, D gene, clone size, CDR3 protein, CDR3 DNA. D genes are given only for firm matches. Not every row has a clone size; where given, it reads once, few, many or a size class.

TRBV5-4	TRBJ2-7	TRBD1	.	CASSHDRGSYEQYF	TGTGCCAGCAGCCATGACAGGGGCTCCTACGAGCAGTACTTC
TRBV20-1	TRBJ2-3	.	many	CSAGRPGGVSTDTQYF	TGCAGTGCAGGGCGCCCCGGCGGGGTTAGCACAGATACGCAGTATTTT
TRBV20-1	TRBJ2-7	.	few	CSARRLAYGEQYF	TGCAGTGCTAGACGACTGGCTTATGGGGAGCAGTACTTC
TRBV7-2	TRBJ2-2	.	few	CASSLMGTGDGELFF	TGTGCCAGCAGCTTGATGGGGACGGGGGACGGGGAGCTGTTTTTT
TRBV4-2	TRBJ2-1	.	many	CASSQGDYYTSDEQFF	TGTGCCAGCAGCCAAGGCGATTACTACACCAGCGATGAGCAGTTCTTC
TRBV7-3	TRBJ2-4	.	.	CASSEGLKNIQYF	TGTGCCAGCAGCGAGGGACTCAAAAACATTCAGTACTTC
TRBV20-1	TRBJ1-5	TRBD1	.	CSARADRVNQPQHF	TGCAGTGCTAGAGCGGACAGGGTCAATCAGCCCCAGCATTTT
TRBV11-2	TRBJ2-1	.	.	CASSPDPLSSEQFF	TGTGCCAGCAGCCCCGACCCCCTCTCAAGTGAGCAGTTCTTC
TRBV28	TRBJ2-5	TRBD1	few	CASSIRQGQETQYF	TGTGCCAGCAGTATCCGACAGGGTCAAGAGACCCAGTACTTC
TRBV5-5	TRBJ2-3	TRBD2	.	CASSFEGASGSRDTQYF	TGTGCCAGCAGTTTCGAGGGCGCTAGCGGGAGCAGAGATACGCAGTATTTT
TRBV7-3	TRBJ1-6	TRBD1	.	CASSDFTTGGVDSPLHF	TGTGCCAGCAGCGATTTTACCACAGGGGGAGTTGATTCACCCCTCCACTTT
TRBV5-1	TRBJ2-1	.	many	CASSFYDSYNEQFF	TGCGCCAGCAGTTTTTACGACAGTTACAATGAGCAGTTCTTC
TRBV7-2	TRBJ1-4	.	medium-sized	CASSLAEAGKLFF	TGTGCCAGCAGCTTAGCGGAGGCCGGGAAACTGTTTTTT
TRBV7-9	TRBJ1-1	TRBD1	large	CASMPDRATEAFF	TGTGCCAGCATGCCAGACAGGGCCACTGAAGCTTTCTTT
TRBV20-1	TRBJ1-5	TRBD1	once	CSARRTGDQPQHF	TGCAGTGCTAGAAGGACAGGGGATCAGCCCCAGCATTTT
TRBV20-1	TRBJ1-2	.	large	CSATDIRYYGYTF	TGCAGTGCTACTGACATTAGGTATTATGGCTACACCTTC
TRBV29-1	TRBJ1-3	TRBD1	few	CSVELRGTGYGNTIYF	TGCAGCGTTGAACTAAGGGGGACAGGGTATGGAAACACCATATATTTT
TRBV7-9	TRBJ2-7	TRBD1	.	CATTQDRGNEQYF	TGTGCCACCACCCAGGACAGGGGGAACGAGCAGTACTTC
TRBV27	TRBJ2-1	.	many	CASSRPSYNEQFF	TGTGCCAGCAGTCGACCCTCCTACAATGAGCAGTTCTTC
TRBV20-1	TRBJ2-7	.	.	CSARHSVGNEQYF	TGCAGTGCTAGACACTCCGTTGGAAACGAGCAGTACTTC
TRBV5-1	TRBJ1-1	TRBD1	once	CASSLEGQLNTEAFF	TGCGCCAGCAGCTTGGAGGGACAGCTGAACACTGAAGCTTTCTTT
TRBV20-1	TRBJ1-6	TRBD1	.	CSARTGVYNSPLHF	TGCAGTGCTAGGACAGGGGTTTATAATTCACCCCTCCACTTT
TRBV20-1	TRBJ2-7	TRBD1	.	CSARAGTGSYEQYF	TGCAGTGCTAGAGCGGGGACAGGGAGCTACGAGCAGTACTTC
TRBV18	TRBJ1-6	.	.	CASSPSSGSYNSPLHF	TGTGCCAGCTCGCCGAGCTCTGGGTCCTATAATTCACCCCTCCACTTT
TRBV27	TRBJ2-7	TRBD2	few	CASSFWGAGDEQYF	TGTGCCAGCAGTTTTTGGGGCGCGGGAGACGAGCAGTACTTC
TRBV5-1	TRBJ2-7	TRBD1	many	CASSFAPGQGPYEQYF	TGCGCCAGCAGCTTCGCCCCGGGACAGGGGCCCTACGAGCAGTACTTC
TRBV20-1	TRBJ1-1	TRBD1	few	CSARTGATEAFF	TGCAGTGCCCGCACAGGGGCGACTGAAGCTTTCTTT
TRBV20-1	TRBJ1-5	.	few	CSARDSGGKNQPQHF	TGCAGTGCTAGAGATTCGGGGGGAAAGAATCAGCCCCAGCATTTT
TRBV10-3	TRBJ1-5	.	many	CAIKGTGGSNQPQHF	TGTGCCATCAAGGGGACGGGGGGCAGCAATCAGCCCCAGCATTTT
TRBV20-1	TRBJ2-6	.	few	CSATPGPGANVLTF	TGCAGTGCTACCCCGGGACCGGGGGCCAACGTCCTGACTTTC
TRBV27	TRBJ1-1	.	.	CASSWTANTEAFF	TGTGCCAGCAGTTGGACGGCTAACACTGAAGCTTTCTTT
TRBV12-3/TRBV12-4	TRBJ1-2	.	.	CASSFGGVGYGYTF	TGTGCCAGCAGTTTCGGGGGGGTAGGATATGGCTACACCTTC
TRBV20-1	TRBJ2-7	TRBD1	.	CSAMDLDRDAEQYF	TGCAGTGCTATGGACCTTGACAGGGATGCCGAGCAGTACTTC
TRBV20-1	TRBJ2-5	TRBD2	few	CSASSPSGGKQETQYF	TGCAGTGCTAGCTCCCCCAGCGGGGGAAAGCAAGAGACCCAGTACTTC
TRBV5-1	TRBJ2-3	.	.	CASSSPTDTQYF	TGCGCCAGCAGCTCACCGACAGATACGCAGTATTTT
TRBV24-1	TRBJ1-1	.	.	CATSGNSEGAFF	TGTGCCACCAGTGGTAACTCGGAAGGAGCTTTCTTT